The 31 T cell receptor beta chains presented below share a single source sample, sequenced in a study of blood T cell repertoires in COVID-19. Using immunoSEQ multiplex PCR, the repertoire was profiled, and TCRdb retains in-frame clones only, with some absent. Among about 170,000 clones, just under 85% were seen once, and the ten largest hold around 2.7%. The specimen sequenced was peripheral blood. Receptor source: a woman older than 75 with COVID-19, enrolled during active disease.

This clone is a singleton in its sample. Here the CDR3 reads CASSLGGYYGYTF. For the CDR3, the DNA is TGTGCCAGCAGCTTAGGAGGGTACTATGGCTACACCTTC. The rearrangement uses TRBV11-2 and TRBJ1-2; D remains unclear. The CDR3 loop spans 13 amino acids. The V end was cut by 1 base, the J end by 3 bases, with 6 bases between. Germline V CDR1 and CDR2: SGHAT, FQNNGV.

The rearrangement uses TRBV7-2 and TRBJ2-6; D gene uncertain. The CDR3 loop spans 13 amino acids. The V gene's germline CDR1 is SGHTA and CDR2 FQGNSA. With 11 bases removed from V and 1 base from J, the gap between germline ends came to 9 bases. Here the CDR3 reads CAVGASGANVLTF. The CDR3 DNA reads as TGTGCCGTCGGTGCTTCTGGGGCCAACGTCCTGACTTTC.

The V and J genes are TRBV2 and TRBJ1-2; D is ambiguous. This CDR3 is built from 14 residues. The germline V and J ends were trimmed by 2 bases and 3 bases, with 10 bases remaining between them. CDR1 and CDR2 from the germline V gene are SNHLY and FYNNEI. CDR3: CASSETSRDYGYTF. The CDR3 DNA sequence: TGTGCCAGCAGTGAAACGAGTCGGGACTATGGCTACACCTTC.

The V gene is TRBV27, the J gene TRBJ1-2; 8 bases map to TRBD1. Per the germline V gene, CDR1 is MNHEY and CDR2 is SMNVEV (reference sequence). J was trimmed by 7 bases and V by 5 bases; bases with no gene match: 9. The CDR3 totals 14 residues. The CDR3 region is CASSPHRTGLGYTF. For the CDR3, the DNA is TGTGCCAGCAGTCCCCACCGGACAGGGCTTGGCTACACCTTC.

The V and J genes are TRBV11-2 and TRBJ2-7, with 8 bases matching TRBD2. Germline CDR1 reads SGHAT; CDR2 reads FQNNGV. The CDR3 extends over 15 amino acids. V shed 5 bases, J shed 2 bases, and the junction held 8 bases outside the gene matches. Here the CDR3 DNA reads TGTGCCAGCAGCCCCATGGGACTAGGAGCCTACGAGCAGTACTTC. This translates into CASSPMGLGAYEQYF.

The chain recombines TRBV27 with TRBJ2-1; the D gene is possibly TRBD2 (6 bases). The germline CDR1 and CDR2 sequences are MNHEY and SMNVEV (reference sequence). Trimming removed 3 bases at V and 6 bases at J, with 15 bases between. The CDR3 extends over 15 amino acids. The CDR3 nucleotides are TGTGCCAGCAGTTTCGGGGGAGCAGCCGGCAATGAGCAGTTCTTC. Translation gives CASSFGGAAGNEQFF.

This sequence joins TRBV6-5 and TRBJ2-7, with 9 bases fitting TRBD2. The trim removed 10 bases at V and 3 bases at J, leaving 10 bases unmatched. Germline values: CDR1 MNHEY, CDR2 SVGAGI. This CDR3 region has 14 residues. The chain's CDR3 is CAIRRGTSFYEQYF. For the CDR3, the DNA is TGTGCCATCCGGAGGGGGACTAGCTTCTACGAGCAGTACTTC.

This chain connects TRBV5-4 to TRBJ2-1, with TRBD2 identical over 9 bases. CDR1 is SGHNT, CDR2 YYREEE, per germline (reference sequence). This CDR3 spans 15 amino acids. J lost 4 bases, V lost 4 bases, and 6 bases had no gene match. This CDR3 reads CASSPGLAPYNEQFF. CDR3 nucleotides: TGTGCCAGCAGCCCGGGACTAGCCCCATACAATGAGCAGTTCTTC. Together with reference TRBV5-4 and TRBJ2-1, the CDR3 gives the full variable domain: ETGVTQSPTHLIKTRGQQVTLRCSSQSGHNTVSWYQQALGQGPQFIFQYYREEENGRGNFPPRFSGLQFPNYSSELNVNALELDDSALYLCASSPGLAPYNEQFFGPGTRLTVL.

The chain is built from TRBV18 and TRBJ1-1; 9 nucleotides match TRBD1. Germline V CDR1 and CDR2: KGHSH, LQKENI. CDR3 length: 16 amino acids. V was pared by 4 bases and J by 0 bases, with 6 bases of the junction left unmatched. This CDR3 is CASSLRTGVLNTEAFF. CDR3 nucleotide sequence: TGTGCCAGCTCACTTCGGACAGGGGTCCTGAACACTGAAGCTTTCTTT.

The chain couples TRBV10-3 to TRBJ2-7, with D perhaps TRBD1 (6 bases). The CDR3 runs to 12 residues. The germline V gene has CDR1 ENHRY and CDR2 SYGVKD. Trimming cost V 6 bases and J 3 bases, with 9 bases left between them. As DNA, the CDR3 is TGTGCCATCAGCATACAGGGCTACGAGCAGTACTTC. It specifies CAISIQGYEQYF.

The chain has TRBV13 and TRBJ2-3, with D possibly matching TRBD2 (6 bases). This CDR3 spans 12 amino acids. The germline V and J ends were trimmed by 0 bases and 9 bases, with 7 bases remaining between them. Germline V lookup: CDR1 PRHDT, CDR2 FYEKMQ (reference sequence). The CDR3 loop reads CASSLGGGTQYF. CDR3 nucleotides: TGTGCCAGCAGCTTAGGGGGAGGAACGCAGTATTTT.

The CDR3 bases are TGTGCCAGCTCACCCGGGACAGTCGACTACGAGCAGTACTTC. Translating it yields CASSPGTVDYEQYF. This chain links TRBV18 with TRBJ2-7; 7 nucleotides align to TRBD1. Per germline, CDR1 KGHSH and CDR2 LQKENI. The CDR3 consists of 14 residues. The ends lost 3 bases at V and 3 bases at J; junction bases unmatched: 5.

V usage is TRBV28 and J usage is TRBJ1-3; perhaps TRBD1 as D (5 bases). The V gene lost 7 bases and the J gene lost 9 bases, with 13 bases spanning the gap. The length of the CDR3 is 12 residues. Germline CDR1 is MDHEN and CDR2 is SYDVKM. CDR3 sequence: CASIGGPGTIYF. CDR3 in DNA: TGTGCCAGCATCGGGGGTCCGGGCACCATATATTTT.

This clone was observed a single time. The chain combines TRBV5-1 with TRBJ2-1; possible D gene TRBD2, 7 bases. This CDR3 spans 15 amino acids. Trimming took 3 bases from V and 6 from J, leaving 16 bases between them. Per germline, CDR1 SGHRS and CDR2 YFSETQ. The CDR3 DNA follows: TGCGCCAGCAGCTGGGGGCCGGGACTACCCAATGAGCAGTTCTTC. It translates to CASSWGPGLPNEQFF.

This rearrangement joins TRBV30 to TRBJ1-6; D uncertain. The CDR3 consists of 12 residues. Germline CDR1 is GTSNPN and CDR2 is SVGIG (reference sequence). V shed 2 bases and J shed 6 bases, with 5 bases lying between them. This chain's CDR3 is CAWSLPNSPLHF. In DNA form, the CDR3 reads TGTGCCTGGAGTCTACCTAATTCACCCCTCCACTTT.

J is TRBJ2-7 and V is TRBV2, with D possibly TRBD2 on 6 matching bases. The CDR3 length is 13 residues. The V gene's germline CDR1 is SNHLY and CDR2 FYNNEI. V dropped 4 bases and J dropped 6 bases, with 13 bases sitting between them. The CDR3 DNA sequence: TGTGCCAGCAGTGGGGACTGGAGCGGCGAGCAGTACTTC. Amino acids: CASSGDWSGEQYF.

This clone was recorded a few times. The chain links TRBV2 to TRBJ1-2; 7 bases line up with TRBD1. The CDR3 runs 13 residues. J was trimmed by 7 bases and V by 7 bases; bases with no gene match: 9. Germline V gene sequence: CDR1 SNHLY, CDR2 FYNNEI. The CDR3 protein is CASIAAGGAGYTF. As DNA, the CDR3 is TGTGCCAGCATCGCGGCAGGGGGTGCTGGCTACACCTTC.

This clone has just one count. This chain uses TRBV2 with TRBJ2-1; 10 nucleotides line up with TRBD2. This CDR3 is 13 amino acids long. Looked up from germline, CDR1 is SNHLY and CDR2 is FYNNEI. V lost 11 bases, J lost 7 bases, and 8 bases stayed unmatched. CDR3 sequence reads: CAGGLAAMNEQFF. CDR3 bases: TGTGCCGGCGGACTAGCGGCAATGAATGAGCAGTTCTTC.

As DNA, the CDR3 is TGTGCCAGCAGTCCCCTGACAGTGCCGGGTACCGGGGAGCTGTTTTTT. Translation gives CASSPLTVPGTGELFF. The V call is TRBV25-1, the J call TRBJ2-2; TRBD1 is a possible D gene (5 bases). There are 16 residues in the CDR3. CDR1 is MGHDK, CDR2 SYGVNS, per germline. The V end was cut by 5 bases, the J end by 5 bases, with 18 bases between.

V and J are TRBV7-9 and TRBJ1-2; 7 positions match TRBD1. This CDR3 comprises 15 residues. V dropped 6 bases and J dropped 4; count of bases not matched to a gene: 11. The germline V gene has CDR1 SEHNR and CDR2 FQNEAQ (reference sequence). Here the CDR3 DNA reads TGTGCCAGCAGGCGTATAGGGGGCCGCGGCTATGGCTACACCTTC. Translation: CASRRIGGRGYGYTF.

This sequence joins TRBV27 and TRBJ1-5; D might be TRBD1 (6 bases). Germline CDR1 is MNHEY and CDR2 is SMNVEV (reference sequence). This CDR3 contains 16 residues. V lost 5 bases and J lost 5, with 19 bases in between. DNA for the CDR3: TGTGCCAGCAGTCGCACAGGGCCCATAGACCATCAGCCCCAGCATTTT. Residues: CASSRTGPIDHQPQHF.

The chain links TRBV12-3 or TRBV12-4 to TRBJ1-2, with D uncertain. Trimming shortened V by 3 bases and J by 5 bases, and 7 bases separated the two germline ends. The CDR3 has 12 residues. Here the CDR3 reads CASSFGQYGYTF. CDR3 DNA: TGTGCCAGCAGTTTTGGTCAGTATGGCTACACCTTC.

The V and J genes are TRBV10-3 and TRBJ1-4, with D possibly being TRBD1 (5 bases). Germline V gene sequence: CDR1 ENHRY, CDR2 SYGVKD. V was clipped by 2 bases and J by 8 bases, with 12 bases between them. The CDR3 length is 14 residues. The CDR3 nucleotides read TGTGCCATCAGTGAGGGGGGGAGCGGCGAAAAACTGTTTTTT. This codes for CAISEGGSGEKLFF.

V usage is TRBV10-2 and J usage is TRBJ1-6; 7 positions agree with TRBD1. The CDR3 covers 12 residues. J was trimmed by 10 bases and V by 7 bases; bases with no gene match: 4. The V gene's germline CDR1 is WSHSY and CDR2 SAAADI. The CDR3 protein is CASKGGASPLHF. The CDR3 region has the DNA TGCGCCAGCAAAGGGGGCGCATCACCCCTCCACTTT.

CDR3 DNA: TGTGCCAGCAGGAAAACCGGGACTAGCGGGAGTAATGAGCAGTTCTTC. Its translation is CASRKTGTSGSNEQFF. The chain couples TRBV11-1 to TRBJ2-1; 14 bases fit TRBD2. Germline values: CDR1 SGHAT, CDR2 FQDESV (reference sequence). This CDR3 region has 16 residues. V lost 6 bases and J lost 7; bases outside the gene matches: 8.

The CDR3 spells CASTAQGGDQPQHF. The CDR3 DNA sequence: TGTGCCAGCACCGCCCAGGGAGGGGATCAGCCCCAGCATTTT. This rearrangement joins TRBV2 to TRBJ1-5, with D possibly being TRBD1 (5 bases). Germline CDR1 and CDR2: SNHLY and FYNNEI. With 7 bases removed from V and 5 bases from J, the gap between germline ends came to 15 bases. The CDR3 is 14 amino acids.

The chain joins TRBV12-3 or TRBV12-4 to TRBJ2-7; no reliable D call. V was pared by 10 bases and J by 0 bases, with 13 bases between. The CDR3 is 13 residues long. The CDR3 loop is CAIRLPASYEQYF. DNA of the CDR3: TGTGCCATTCGACTGCCGGCCTCCTACGAGCAGTACTTC.

The chain couples TRBV5-4 to TRBJ1-3; weak D call: TRBD1 (6 bases). Germline V gene sequence: CDR1 SGHNT, CDR2 YYREEE (reference sequence). The V and J ends lost 4 bases and 7 bases respectively, with 12 bases between them. CDR3 length equals 13 residues. The chain's CDR3 is CASSGGRGNTIYF. CDR3 bases: TGTGCCAGCAGCGGGGGCCGAGGCAACACCATATATTTT.

The chain carries TRBV28 and TRBJ1-2; TRBD1 agrees at 8 bases. The CDR3 length is 15 residues. Germline V gives CDR1 MDHEN, CDR2 SYDVKM. V shed 3 bases and J 4 bases; nucleotides not matched to a gene: 7. The DNA of the CDR3 is TGTGCCAGCAGTTTTTCGGACAGGGCTTTCTATGGCTACACCTTC. Translating gives CASSFSDRAFYGYTF.

This rearrangement joins TRBV11-2 to TRBJ2-1; D ambiguous. Germline V gene lookup returns CDR1 SGHAT and CDR2 FQNNGV. There are 13 residues in the CDR3. Between the trimmed V and J ends, which lost 5 bases and 3 bases, there was a span of 8 bases. CDR3 loop: CASSLTIYNEQFF. The CDR3 DNA follows: TGTGCCAGCAGCCTTACAATCTACAATGAGCAGTTCTTC.

V is TRBV25-1 and J is TRBJ2-2, with 7 bases identical to TRBD1. The V and J ends lost 6 bases and 1 base, in that order; junction bases with no gene match: 2. The CDR3 length is 14 residues. Germline V gene sequence: CDR1 MGHDK, CDR2 SYGVNS. CDR3 loop: CASRRTGNTGELFF. The CDR3 coding sequence is TGTGCCAGCAGAAGGACAGGGAACACCGGGGAGCTGTTTTTT.